This T cell receptor beta chain was recovered during a study of blood T cell repertoires in COVID-19. In germline, CDR1 is SQVTM, CDR2 ANQGSEA. This CDR3 has 15 amino acids. V was pared by 6 bases and J by 6 bases, with 10 bases of the junction left unmatched. Sequenced by immunoSEQ multiplex PCR; TCRdb stores in-frame clones only, minus some. The table lists about 300,000 clones, about four fifths of them singletons. The rearrangement uses TRBV29-1 and TRBJ2-1, with TRBD2 matching over 11 bases. Sequencing was done on a sample of peripheral blood. This TCR derives from a woman aged 45-65 years with acute or convalescent COVID-19. This CDR3 reads CSVQMGTSGFNEQFF. The CDR3 bases are TGCAGCGTCCAAATGGGGACTAGCGGATTCAATGAGCAGTTCTTC.